This TCR beta chain emerged from a study of OX40 agonist ivuxolimab in advanced cancers. Method: immunoSEQ multiplex PCR; TCRdb's copy keeps in-frame clones and lacks some. The sample carries approximately 72,000 clones, 84% recorded once. The investigators sampled blood at baseline, at cycle 4 day 1, and at cycle 7 day 1. Germline loops: CDR1 SGHAT, CDR2 FQNNGV. Trimming took 5 bases from V and 0 from J, leaving 10 bases between them. The CDR3 spans 14 residues. The source of this sequence is an adult with an advanced solid tumor such as melanoma, head and neck, liver or kidney cancer. The sequences come from CD4+ or CD8+ T cells sorted from blood, collected in a trial of the OX40 agonist ivuxolimab. The genes are TRBV11-2 and TRBJ1-1; maybe TRBD1 (5 bases). CDR3 DNA: TGTGCCAGCAGCACCCAGGGCATGAACACTGAAGCTTTCTTT. This codes for CASSTQGMNTEAFF.